This is a list of T cell receptor beta chains from one sample in a study of T cells after yellow fever vaccination. From the 5' RACE reads, TCRdb called clonotypes with MiXCR, one entry per CDR3 protein. Here the sample spans a few hundred thousand distinct CDR3 sequences, 3.5% to 4.5% being singletons. Sequenced material: PBMCs, taken 5 days after the yellow fever booster vaccination. Source of these receptors: a man between 18 and 29 years old who received the YFV17D yellow fever vaccine. The conserved cysteine and the conserved F or W are not part of the CDR3 here. D genes are given only for firm matches. Size values are once, few and many counts, or a class for expanded clones, and some rows have none.

>TRBV7-6|.|.|TRBJ1-4|11
ASSLAASEKLF
>TRBV5-1|.|many|TRBJ2-3|12
ASSLRDPTDTQY
>TRBV12-3/TRBV12-4|.|many|TRBJ2-1|11
ASSASSGTKQF
>TRBV7-9|TRBD1|many|TRBJ2-3|12
ASSPGQGGDTQY
>TRBV4-1|.|.|TRBJ2-1|13
ASSHAARGRNEQF
>TRBV5-1|.|many|TRBJ2-5|12
ASSRRAGGETQY
>TRBV9|.|.|TRBJ1-6|13
ASSVEGVRNSPLH
>TRBV7-3|.|.|TRBJ2-5|11
ASSLNRRETQY
>TRBV11-2|.|few|TRBJ2-5|12
ASLTEADQETQY
>TRBV19|TRBD2|.|TRBJ2-3|12
ASSRRGGGGTQY
>TRBV7-2|.|.|TRBJ1-1|12
ASSLDRGAPEAF
>TRBV7-6|.|few|TRBJ2-7|12
ASSLQVTNYEQY
>TRBV13|TRBD1|many|TRBJ2-5|11
ASTYRGQETQY
>TRBV4-3|TRBD1|.|TRBJ1-1|13
ASSQGGAGGTEAF
>TRBV4-1|.|.|TRBJ2-1|10
ASSQGWLEQF
>TRBV20-1|TRBD1|.|TRBJ2-4|11
SASGTGVNIQY
>TRBV19|.|.|TRBJ1-2|16
ASTLPRTVLVPTYGYT
>TRBV5-1|.|many|TRBJ1-2|13
ASSTNYVTNYGYT
>TRBV12-3/TRBV12-4|.|few|TRBJ1-3|14
ASSFDRPLSGNTIY
>TRBV18|TRBD2|many|TRBJ2-5|9
ASSPGEGQY